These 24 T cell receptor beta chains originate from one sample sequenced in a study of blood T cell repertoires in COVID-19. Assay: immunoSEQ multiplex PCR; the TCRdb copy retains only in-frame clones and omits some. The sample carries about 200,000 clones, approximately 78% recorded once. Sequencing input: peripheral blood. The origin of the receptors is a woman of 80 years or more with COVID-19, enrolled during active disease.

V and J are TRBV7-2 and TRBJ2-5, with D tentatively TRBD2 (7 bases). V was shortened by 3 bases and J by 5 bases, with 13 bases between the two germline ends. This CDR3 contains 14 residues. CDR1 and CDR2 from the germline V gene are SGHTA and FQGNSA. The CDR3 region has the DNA TGTGCCAGCAGCTTCCGCGGGGGCAGGGAGACCCAGTACTTC. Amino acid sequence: CASSFRGGRETQYF.

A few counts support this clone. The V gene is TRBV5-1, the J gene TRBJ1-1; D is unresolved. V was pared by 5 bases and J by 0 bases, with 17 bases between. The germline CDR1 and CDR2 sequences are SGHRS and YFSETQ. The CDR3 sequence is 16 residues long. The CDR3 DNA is TGCGCCAGCAGTTCGCGATATGACGGGATGAACACTGAAGCTTTCTTT. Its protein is CASSSRYDGMNTEAFF.

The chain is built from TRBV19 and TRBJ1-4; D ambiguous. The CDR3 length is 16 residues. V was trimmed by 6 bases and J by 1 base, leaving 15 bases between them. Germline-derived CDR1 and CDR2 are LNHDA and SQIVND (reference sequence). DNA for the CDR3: TGTGCCAGTAGACCCTACGCGGGAGGAACTAATGAAAAACTGTTTTTT. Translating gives CASRPYAGGTNEKLFF.

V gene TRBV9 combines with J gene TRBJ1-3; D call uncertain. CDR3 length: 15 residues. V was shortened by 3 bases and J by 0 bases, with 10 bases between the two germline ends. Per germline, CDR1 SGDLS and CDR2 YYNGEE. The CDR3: CASSAVAYSGNTIYF. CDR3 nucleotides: TGTGCCAGCAGCGCGGTAGCATACTCTGGAAACACCATATATTTT.

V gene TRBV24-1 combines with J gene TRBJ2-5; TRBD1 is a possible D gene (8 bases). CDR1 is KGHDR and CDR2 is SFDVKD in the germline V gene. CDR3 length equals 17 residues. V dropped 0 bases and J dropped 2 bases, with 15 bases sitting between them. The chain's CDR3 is CATSDLHGQGGQETQYF. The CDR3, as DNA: TGTGCCACCAGTGATTTGCACGGACAGGGAGGGCAAGAGACCCAGTACTTC.

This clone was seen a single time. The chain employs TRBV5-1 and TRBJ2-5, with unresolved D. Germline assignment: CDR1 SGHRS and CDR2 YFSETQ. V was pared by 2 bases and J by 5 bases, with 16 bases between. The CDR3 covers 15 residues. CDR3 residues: CASSLGPIIGETQYF. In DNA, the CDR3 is TGCGCCAGCAGCTTAGGCCCCATAATCGGGGAGACCCAGTACTTC.

CDR3 nucleotide sequence: TGTGCCAGCAGCGCGAGCCCTGCGGGCGAGCAGTACTTC. Its protein product is CASSASPAGEQYF. The chain is built from TRBV9 and TRBJ2-7, with D possibly matching TRBD2 (5 bases). CDR3 size: 13 residues. The V gene's germline CDR1 is SGDLS and CDR2 YYNGEE. Trimming took 3 bases from V and 6 from J, leaving 13 bases between them.

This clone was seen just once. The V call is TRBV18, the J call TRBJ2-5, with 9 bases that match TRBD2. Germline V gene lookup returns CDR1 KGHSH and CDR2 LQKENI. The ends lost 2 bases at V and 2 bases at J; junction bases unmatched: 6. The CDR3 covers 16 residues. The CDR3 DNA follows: TGTGCCAGCTCACCAAGGTTGCTAGCGGGGCAAGAGACCCAGTACTTC. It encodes CASSPRLLAGQETQYF.

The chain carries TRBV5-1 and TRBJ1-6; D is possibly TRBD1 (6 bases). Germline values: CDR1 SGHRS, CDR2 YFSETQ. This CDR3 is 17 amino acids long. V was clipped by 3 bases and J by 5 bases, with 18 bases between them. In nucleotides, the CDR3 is TGCGCCAGCAGCTACGCAGGGGCAAGCCTCAATAATTCACCCCTCCACTTT. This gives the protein CASSYAGASLNNSPLHF.

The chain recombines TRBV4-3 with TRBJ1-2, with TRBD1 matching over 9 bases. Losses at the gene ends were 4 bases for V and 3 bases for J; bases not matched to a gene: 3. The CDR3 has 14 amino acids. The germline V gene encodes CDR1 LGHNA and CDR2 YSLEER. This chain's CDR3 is CASSLGQGDYGYTF. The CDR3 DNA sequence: TGCGCCAGCAGCCTGGGACAGGGCGACTATGGCTACACCTTC.

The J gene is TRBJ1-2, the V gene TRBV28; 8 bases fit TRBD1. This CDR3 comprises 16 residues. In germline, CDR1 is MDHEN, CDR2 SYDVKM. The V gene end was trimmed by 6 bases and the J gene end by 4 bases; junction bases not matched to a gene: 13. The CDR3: CASRSTGQGRGYGYTF. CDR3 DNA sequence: TGTGCCAGCAGGTCCACCGGACAGGGAAGGGGCTATGGCTACACCTTC.

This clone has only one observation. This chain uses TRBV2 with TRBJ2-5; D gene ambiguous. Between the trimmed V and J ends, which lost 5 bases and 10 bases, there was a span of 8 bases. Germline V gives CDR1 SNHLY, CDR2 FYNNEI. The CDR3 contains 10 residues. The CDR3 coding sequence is TGTGCCAGCAGTCGTACTAACCAGTACTTC. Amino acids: CASSRTNQYF.

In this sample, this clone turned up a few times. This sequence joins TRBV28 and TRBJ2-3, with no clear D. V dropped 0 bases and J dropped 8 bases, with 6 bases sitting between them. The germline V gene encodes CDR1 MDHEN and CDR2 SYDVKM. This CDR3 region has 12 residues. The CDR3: CASSLWASTQYF. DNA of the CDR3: TGTGCCAGCAGTTTATGGGCTTCTACGCAGTATTTT.

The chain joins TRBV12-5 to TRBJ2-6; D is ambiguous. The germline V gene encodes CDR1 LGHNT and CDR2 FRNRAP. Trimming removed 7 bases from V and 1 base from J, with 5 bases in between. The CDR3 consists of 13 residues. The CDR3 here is CASAVSGANVLTF. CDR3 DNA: TGTGCTAGTGCCGTATCTGGGGCCAACGTCCTGACTTTC.

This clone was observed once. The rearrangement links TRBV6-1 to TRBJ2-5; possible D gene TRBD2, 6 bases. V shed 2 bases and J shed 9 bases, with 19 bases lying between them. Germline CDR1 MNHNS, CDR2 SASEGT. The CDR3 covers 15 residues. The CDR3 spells CASSERRGGSVPQYF. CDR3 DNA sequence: TGTGCCAGCAGTGAAAGGAGGGGTGGGTCCGTGCCCCAGTACTTC.

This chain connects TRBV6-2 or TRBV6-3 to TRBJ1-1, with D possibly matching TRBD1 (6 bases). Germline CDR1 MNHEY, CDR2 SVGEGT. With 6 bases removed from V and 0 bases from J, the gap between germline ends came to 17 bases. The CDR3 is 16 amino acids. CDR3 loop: CASSPVGGQVNTEAFF. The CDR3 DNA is TGTGCCAGCAGCCCTGTGGGGGGGCAGGTGAACACTGAAGCTTTCTTT.

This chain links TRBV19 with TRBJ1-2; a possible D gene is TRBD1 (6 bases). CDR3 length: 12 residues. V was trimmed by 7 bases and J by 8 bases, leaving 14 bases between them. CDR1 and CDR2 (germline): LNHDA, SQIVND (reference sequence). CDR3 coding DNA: TGTGCCAGTACCGGCAGGGGAAGGGGCTACACCTTC. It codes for CASTGRGRGYTF.

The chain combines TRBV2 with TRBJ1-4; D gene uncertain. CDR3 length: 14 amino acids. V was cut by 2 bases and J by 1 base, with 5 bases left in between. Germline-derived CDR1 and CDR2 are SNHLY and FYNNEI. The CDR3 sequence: CASSERVTNEKLFF. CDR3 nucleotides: TGTGCCAGCAGTGAAAGAGTAACTAATGAAAAACTGTTTTTT.

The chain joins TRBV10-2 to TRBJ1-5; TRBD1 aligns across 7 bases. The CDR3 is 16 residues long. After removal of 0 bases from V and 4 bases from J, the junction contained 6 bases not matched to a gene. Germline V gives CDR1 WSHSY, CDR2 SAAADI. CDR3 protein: CASSESIQGRNQPQHF. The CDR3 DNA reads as TGCGCCAGCAGTGAGTCGATACAGGGGCGAAATCAGCCCCAGCATTTT.

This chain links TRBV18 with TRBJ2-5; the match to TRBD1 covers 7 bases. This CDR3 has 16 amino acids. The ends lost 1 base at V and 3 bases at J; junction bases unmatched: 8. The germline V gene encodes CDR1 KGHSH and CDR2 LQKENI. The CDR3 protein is CASSPRISGGEETQYF. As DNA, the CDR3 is TGTGCCAGCTCACCACGGATCTCAGGGGGAGAAGAGACCCAGTACTTC.

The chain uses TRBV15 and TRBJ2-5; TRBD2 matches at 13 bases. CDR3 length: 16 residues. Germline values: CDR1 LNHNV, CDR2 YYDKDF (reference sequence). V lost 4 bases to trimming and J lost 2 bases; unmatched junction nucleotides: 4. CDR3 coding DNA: TGTGCCACCAGCACAACTAGCGGGAGGGTTCAAGAGACCCAGTACTTC. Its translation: CATSTTSGRVQETQYF. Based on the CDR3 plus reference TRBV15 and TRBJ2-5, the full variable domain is DAMVIQNPRYQVTQFGKPVTLSCSQTLNHNVMYWYQQKSSQAPKLLFHYYDKDFNNEADTPDNFQSRRPNTSFCFLDIRSPGLGDTAMYLCATSTTSGRVQETQYFGPGTRLLVL.

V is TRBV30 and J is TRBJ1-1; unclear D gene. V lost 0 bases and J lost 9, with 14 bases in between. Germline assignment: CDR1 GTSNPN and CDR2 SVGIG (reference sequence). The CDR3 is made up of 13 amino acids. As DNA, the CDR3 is TGTGCCTGGAGTGTACCGGCGGCGCGAAAAGCTTTCTTT. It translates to CAWSVPAARKAFF.

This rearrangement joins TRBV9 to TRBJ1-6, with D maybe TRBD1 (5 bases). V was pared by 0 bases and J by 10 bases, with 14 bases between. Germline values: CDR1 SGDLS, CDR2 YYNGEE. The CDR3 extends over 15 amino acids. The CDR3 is CASSVAGTPKSPLHF. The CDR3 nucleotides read TGTGCCAGCAGCGTAGCCGGGACTCCCAAATCACCCCTCCACTTT.

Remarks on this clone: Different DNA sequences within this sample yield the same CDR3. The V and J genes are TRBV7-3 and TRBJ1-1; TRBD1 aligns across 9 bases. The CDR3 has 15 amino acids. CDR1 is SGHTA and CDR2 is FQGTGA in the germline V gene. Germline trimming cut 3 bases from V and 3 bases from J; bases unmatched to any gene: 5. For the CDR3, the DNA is TGTGCCAGCAGCTTGGGGACAGGGAGGGACACTGAAGCTTTCTTT. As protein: CASSLGTGRDTEAFF. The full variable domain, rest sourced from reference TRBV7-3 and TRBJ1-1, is GAGVSQTPSNKVTEKGKYVELRCDPISGHTALYWYRQSLGQGPEFLIYFQGTGAADDSGLPNDRFFAVRPEGSVSTLKIQRTERGDSAVYLCASSLGTGRDTEAFFGQGTRLTVV.